The 26 T cell receptor beta chains below were found in one sample sequenced in a study of blood T cell repertoires in COVID-19. The data were produced by immunoSEQ multiplex PCR, yet TCRdb's version contains in-frame clones alone and is incomplete. The repertoire holds over 200,000 clones, with approximately 87% as singletons. The specimen sequenced was PBMCs or T cells enriched from blood (not recorded which). These receptors came from a woman aged 45-60 years in a cohort exposed to, infected with or recovered from COVID-19 (not recorded which).

The V and J genes are TRBV3-1 (or the pseudogene TRBV3-2) and TRBJ2-2; 10 bases line up with TRBD2. The germline V gene encodes CDR1 LGHDT and CDR2 YNNKEL (reference sequence). This CDR3 has 16 residues. The V gene end was trimmed by 2 bases and the J gene end by 7 bases; junction bases not matched to a gene: 7. CDR3 in amino acids: CASSQLQRGGGGELFF. For the CDR3, the DNA is TGTGCCAGCAGCCAACTCCAGCGGGGGGGAGGCGGGGAGCTGTTTTTT.

The chain combines TRBV3-1 (or the pseudogene TRBV3-2) with TRBJ1-5, with TRBD1 matching 7 bases. The CDR3 length is 14 residues. Trimming at V came to 5 bases and at J to 3 bases, leaving 4 bases not matched to a gene. The germline V gene has CDR1 LGHDT and CDR2 YNNKEL (reference sequence). CDR3 amino acids: CASSFGQVNQPQHF. CDR3 bases: TGTGCCAGCAGCTTCGGACAGGTCAATCAGCCCCAGCATTTT.

CDR3 sequence: CASTRRLGDSSNQPQHF. DNA of the CDR3: TGTGCCAGCACTCGCAGGCTCGGGGACAGCAGCAATCAGCCCCAGCATTTT. The rearrangement uses TRBV28 and TRBJ1-5; 7 nucleotides match TRBD1. The V segment lost 7 bases and the J segment 1 base; nucleotides outside the gene matches: 13. This CDR3 contains 17 residues. Per the germline V gene, CDR1 is MDHEN and CDR2 is SYDVKM.

This clone appeared a single time. This rearrangement joins TRBV6-2 or TRBV6-3 to TRBJ2-1; TRBD2 might be the D (6 bases). V dropped 5 bases and J dropped 8 bases, with 19 bases sitting between them. Germline loops: CDR1 MNHEY, CDR2 SVGEGT. CDR3 length equals 15 residues. The CDR3 nucleotides are TGTGCCAGCAGTCCCTCCGGGACTTGGCGCTATGAGCAGTTCTTC. Translating gives CASSPSGTWRYEQFF.

Note on this clone: Other nucleotide sequences from this sample produce the same CDR3. V usage is TRBV28 and J usage is TRBJ2-7, with D perhaps TRBD1 (6 bases). The V gene lost 6 bases and the J gene lost 2 bases, with 8 bases spanning the gap. Looked up from germline, CDR1 is MDHEN and CDR2 is SYDVKM. The CDR3 is 12 amino acids. The CDR3 DNA sequence: TGTGCCAGCAGCCGGACAGCCTACGAGCAGTACTTC. Protein product: CASSRTAYEQYF.

In its sample, this clone was seen once. This chain joins TRBV24-1 and TRBJ2-1; 8 positions agree with TRBD2. Trimming removed 4 bases from V and 8 bases from J; junction bases left unmatched: 6. Germline loops: CDR1 KGHDR, CDR2 SFDVKD. This CDR3 contains 14 residues. Written as DNA, the CDR3 is TGTGCCACCAGTGACCCCGGACTAGCTGATGAGCAGTTCTTC. Amino acid sequence: CATSDPGLADEQFF.

This chain joins TRBV6-2 or TRBV6-3 and TRBJ1-5; D perhaps matches TRBD1 (6 bases). V was cut by 0 bases and J by 1 base, with 13 bases left in between. Per germline, CDR1 MNHEY and CDR2 SVGEGT. The CDR3 has 17 amino acids. In DNA, the CDR3 is TGTGCCAGCAGTTACTCAGGGGGAAGTGCGAGCAATCAGCCCCAGCATTTT. It specifies CASSYSGGSASNQPQHF.

The V call is TRBV19, the J call TRBJ2-1; D is possibly TRBD2 (5 bases). This CDR3 has 17 residues. The germline V and J ends were trimmed by 3 bases and 12 bases, with 27 bases remaining between them. Germline CDR1 reads LNHDA; CDR2 reads SQIVND (reference sequence). The CDR3 DNA is TGTGCCAGTAGTATGGAGCAAGAGCTCCGCGGGCTGGGCGGGCAGTTCTTC. Translating gives CASSMEQELRGLGGQFF.

V and J are TRBV7-2 and TRBJ1-2; D call uncertain. The CDR3 has 13 amino acids. Trimming removed 4 bases at V and 2 bases at J, with 8 bases between. Looked up from germline, CDR1 is SGHTA and CDR2 is FQGNSA. The CDR3 bases are TGTGCCAGCAGCTCTTACAGCAACTATGGCTACACCTTC. Protein product: CASSSYSNYGYTF.

This rearrangement joins TRBV12-3 or TRBV12-4 to TRBJ2-3; D possibly corresponds to TRBD2 (5 bases). With 7 bases removed from V and 2 bases from J, the gap between germline ends came to 10 bases. The CDR3 length is 13 residues. As DNA, the CDR3 is TGTGCCAGCATTTCGGGGAACACAGATACGCAGTATTTT. Its protein product is CASISGNTDTQYF.

This chain connects TRBV6-5 to TRBJ1-5; 8 bases match TRBD1. The CDR3 is 13 amino acids. The germline gives CDR1 MNHEY, CDR2 SVGAGI. After removal of 6 bases from V and 7 bases from J, the junction contained 5 bases not matched to a gene. The CDR3 loop is CASRTGDVQPQHF. Written as DNA, the CDR3 is TGTGCCAGCAGGACAGGGGATGTCCAGCCCCAGCATTTT.

The chain has TRBV7-9 and TRBJ1-6; unclear D gene. This CDR3 region has 16 residues. Trimming removed 1 base from V and 14 bases from J, with 21 bases in between. Germline V gene sequence: CDR1 SEHNR, CDR2 FQNEAQ (reference sequence). CDR3 sequence: CASSLGGRGELLTLHF. DNA for the CDR3: TGTGCCAGCAGCTTAGGCGGACGGGGAGAACTCCTCACCCTCCACTTT.

V is TRBV6-5 and J is TRBJ2-2, with D tentatively TRBD1 (7 bases). CDR1 and CDR2 from the germline V gene are MNHEY and SVGAGI. The V and J ends lost 0 bases and 1 base respectively, with 9 bases between them. The CDR3 extends over 16 amino acids. This CDR3 reads CASSYSQGGNTGELFF. Here the CDR3 DNA reads TGTGCCAGCAGTTACTCGCAGGGGGGGAACACCGGGGAGCTGTTTTTT.

The gene calls are TRBV30 and TRBJ1-1, with D maybe TRBD1 (5 bases). Trimming removed 3 bases from V and 0 bases from J, with 17 bases in between. This CDR3 has 16 residues. Per germline, CDR1 GTSNPN and CDR2 SVGIG (reference sequence). The CDR3 DNA reads TGTGCCTGGAGGGGAGGGACGGGCGAATTGAACACTGAAGCTTTCTTT. It specifies CAWRGGTGELNTEAFF.

Comments on this clone: At the DNA level, this CDR3 is encoded by other sequences in the same sample as well. The chain links TRBV19 to TRBJ2-1; perhaps TRBD1 as D (5 bases). Per the germline V gene, CDR1 is LNHDA and CDR2 is SQIVND (reference sequence). The CDR3 totals 13 residues. V gave up 2 bases and J gave up 5 bases, with 7 bases separating them. The CDR3 here is CASSIQGDNEQFF. CDR3 nucleotide sequence: TGTGCCAGTAGTATACAGGGTGACAATGAGCAGTTCTTC.

The chain has TRBV19 and TRBJ1-6; 7 bases map to TRBD1. V lost 4 bases to trimming and J lost 8 bases; unmatched junction nucleotides: 5. CDR1 LNHDA and CDR2 SQIVND come from the germline V gene (reference sequence). The length of the CDR3 is 14 residues. CDR3 nucleotides: TGTGCCAGTAGTAGGACAGGTATCGATTCACCCCTCCACTTT. Translated, it gives CASSRTGIDSPLHF.

This chain joins TRBV7-2 and TRBJ2-5, with D tentatively TRBD2 (6 bases). Germline CDR1 SGHTA, CDR2 FQGNSA. Trimming took 3 bases from V and 1 from J, leaving 12 bases between them. The CDR3 covers 15 residues. The CDR3 protein is CASSFLGGGQETQYF. The DNA of the CDR3 is TGTGCCAGCAGCTTCTTGGGGGGAGGCCAAGAGACCCAGTACTTC.

The chain couples TRBV3-1 (or the pseudogene TRBV3-2) to TRBJ2-4; no firm D call. This CDR3 comprises 15 residues. Trimming left V 1 base short and J 0 bases short, with 7 bases between. Germline-derived CDR1 and CDR2 are LGHDT and YNNKEL (reference sequence). CDR3 DNA: TGTGCCAGCAGCCAAGGGCTGCTAGCCAAAAACATTCAGTACTTC. It specifies CASSQGLLAKNIQYF.

The gene calls are TRBV28 and TRBJ2-7; 11 bases agree with TRBD1. The germline gives CDR1 MDHEN, CDR2 SYDVKM. V lost 5 bases to trimming and J lost 4 bases; unmatched junction nucleotides: 4. The CDR3 contains 14 residues. CDR3 coding DNA: TGTGCCAGCAGTATACGGGACAGGGGGTACGAGCAGTACTTC. Protein sequence: CASSIRDRGYEQYF.

The rearrangement links TRBV20-1 to TRBJ1-2, with D uncertain. CDR1 is DFQATT and CDR2 is SNEGSKA in the germline V gene (reference sequence). The CDR3 length is 12 residues. The V end lost 3 bases, the J end lost 7 bases, and 12 bases lay between the germline ends. The CDR3, as DNA: TGCAGTGCTAGTGCGGGGTTAGGTGGCTACACCTTC. This encodes CSASAGLGGYTF.

The rearrangement uses TRBV24-1 and TRBJ1-2; D is possibly TRBD1 (6 bases). The V and J ends lost 3 bases and 3 bases respectively, with 13 bases between them. The germline CDR1 and CDR2 sequences are KGHDR and SFDVKD. CDR3 length: 15 residues. CDR3 sequence (DNA): TGTGCCACCAGTGATGGCAGGGGCTTCTACTATGGCTACACCTTC. Translated, it gives CATSDGRGFYYGYTF.

The rearrangement joins TRBV6-2 or TRBV6-3 to TRBJ1-2; D unresolved. Germline V lookup: CDR1 MNHEY, CDR2 SVGEGT. Trimming removed 6 bases at V and 7 bases at J, with 18 bases between. The CDR3 is made up of 14 amino acids. In nucleotides, the CDR3 is TGTGCCAGCAGCCCGGAGGGCTCCCTCTCTGGCTACACCTTC. Protein product: CASSPEGSLSGYTF.

This chain links TRBV3-1 (or the pseudogene TRBV3-2) with TRBJ2-1; TRBD1 aligns across 8 bases. Germline V gives CDR1 LGHDT, CDR2 YNNKEL (reference sequence). The V and J ends lost 2 bases and 8 bases, in that order; junction bases with no gene match: 14. There are 17 residues in the CDR3. The CDR3 sequence: CASSQYLRTGSVDEQFF. DNA of the CDR3: TGTGCCAGCAGCCAATATTTAAGGACAGGGAGTGTCGATGAGCAGTTCTTC.

A few counts support this clone. The chain has TRBV2 and TRBJ1-1, with D uncertain. There are 14 residues in the CDR3. Germline CDR1 is SNHLY and CDR2 is FYNNEI. The V end lost 6 bases, the J end lost 2 bases, and 13 bases lay between the germline ends. The CDR3 bases are TGTGCCAGCAGCCACGGGGATTCAAACACTGAAGCTTTCTTT. Residues: CASSHGDSNTEAFF.

CDR3 loop: CASSRQPSSYEQYF. The CDR3 nucleotides read TGTGCCAGCAGTCGACAGCCGAGCTCCTACGAGCAGTACTTC. This chain connects TRBV2 to TRBJ2-7, with D possibly matching TRBD1 (5 bases). V lost 5 bases, J lost 0 bases, and 11 bases lay in between. The CDR3 covers 14 residues. CDR1 is SNHLY, CDR2 FYNNEI, per germline.

The rearrangement joins TRBV19 to TRBJ2-5, with TRBD2 as a possible D gene (6 bases). The CDR3 runs 13 residues. Germline CDR1 is LNHDA and CDR2 is SQIVND (reference sequence). The ends were cut back, 4 bases at V and 3 bases at J, with 9 bases in the middle. The CDR3 reads CASSRGVEETQYF. CDR3 bases: TGTGCCAGTAGTAGGGGGGTCGAAGAGACCCAGTACTTC.